Presented here are 20 T cell receptor beta chains from one specimen sequenced in a study of early T cells in non-severe SARS-CoV-2 infection. Each CDR3 protein is one row after TCRdb ran MiXCR on the 5' RACE reads. The data contain about 50,000 distinct CDR3 sequences, around 10% of them singletons. The sample was whole blood. Every receptor here comes from an adult who was a healthcare worker with PCR-confirmed SARS-CoV-2 infection or an uninfected control (not recorded which).

This clonotype showed up just a few times. This chain uses TRBV10-3 with TRBJ2-3; D remains unclear. CDR1 and CDR2 from the germline V gene are ENHRY and SYGVKD. The CDR3 is 13 residues long. V lost 6 bases and J lost 5, with 12 bases in between. The CDR3: CAISDTTGDTQYF. The CDR3 DNA sequence: TGTGCCATCAGCGACACCACTGGAGATACGCAGTATTTT.

J is TRBJ2-3 and V is TRBV18, with unresolved D. This CDR3 spans 12 amino acids. V lost 8 bases and J 2 bases, leaving 8 bases between the germline ends. CDR1 is KGHSH and CDR2 is LQKENI in the germline V gene. The DNA of the CDR3 is TGTGCCAGCACCTCCTCCACAGATACGCAGTATTTT. This codes for CASTSSTDTQYF.

This clonotype was counted between two and nine times. The rearrangement joins TRBV11-2 to TRBJ2-2, with 8 nucleotides matching TRBD1. The CDR3 is 14 amino acids. Germline assignment: CDR1 SGHAT and CDR2 FQNNGV. V was clipped by 5 bases and J by 4 bases; unmatched bases: 3. The chain's CDR3 is CASSRTGSTGELFF. The CDR3 bases are TGTGCCAGCAGCCGGACAGGGAGCACCGGGGAGCTGTTTTTT.

This clonotype was recorded many times. CDR3 sequence reads: CASSLTLSGRTGANVLTF. CDR3 nucleotide sequence: TGTGCCAGCAGCTTAACTCTTAGCGGGAGGACTGGGGCCAACGTCCTGACTTTC. The chain is built from TRBV7-2 and TRBJ2-6, with 10 bases identical to TRBD2. The CDR3 length is 18 residues. Germline CDR1 SGHTA, CDR2 FQGNSA. V trimming: 2 bases; J trimming: 2 bases; junction bases outside the gene matches: 6.

This clonotype appeared many times. In DNA, the CDR3 is TGTGCCAGCAGCTCCTTCGGTGCTGGTGACAATGAGCAGTTCTTC. This translates into CASSSFGAGDNEQFF. This sequence joins TRBV6-2 or TRBV6-3 and TRBJ2-1, with D hard to call. The V end was cut by 6 bases, the J end by 5 bases, with 17 bases between. Germline lookup yields CDR1 MNHEY and CDR2 SVGEGT. The CDR3 contains 15 residues.

This clonotype was seen a handful of times. The CDR3 DNA sequence: TGTGCCACCAGCAGAGAAGGGACTAGCGGGGGCTATGAGCAGTTCTTC. Protein sequence: CATSREGTSGGYEQFF. The V gene is TRBV15, the J gene TRBJ2-1; 14 nucleotides align to TRBD2. The CDR3 has 16 residues. V was pared by 0 bases and J by 8 bases, with 3 bases of the junction left unmatched. Germline values: CDR1 LNHNV, CDR2 YYDKDF (reference sequence).

In this sample, this clonotype turned up a few times. The J gene is TRBJ1-4, the V gene TRBV5-1; D is perhaps TRBD1 (6 bases). With 4 bases removed from V and 3 bases from J, the gap between germline ends came to 13 bases. The CDR3 is 15 residues long. Germline CDR1 reads SGHRS; CDR2 reads YFSETQ. For the CDR3, the DNA is TGCGCCAGCAGCCTCGCAGGGGCCCCTAATGAAAAACTGTTTTTT. This sequence encodes CASSLAGAPNEKLFF.

The chain recombines TRBV6-2 or TRBV6-3 with TRBJ1-5, with TRBD1 identical over 8 bases. Germline V gives CDR1 MNHEY, CDR2 SVGEGT. V shed 6 bases and J 4 bases; nucleotides not matched to a gene: 20. The CDR3 covers 19 residues. In DNA, the CDR3 is TGTGCCAGCAGCTTTGATCTCAGGGGGCGCGGAGTCTCAAATCAGCCCCAGCATTTT. This translates into CASSFDLRGRGVSNQPQHF.

CDR3 nucleotide sequence: TGTGCCAGCAGCTGGGGACTAGCGGGGGACAATGAGCAGTTCTTC. Protein product: CASSWGLAGDNEQFF. This sequence joins TRBV11-2 and TRBJ2-1, with 14 bases that match TRBD2. The J segment lost 5 bases and the V segment lost 4 bases, leaving 1 base of the junction unmatched. CDR3 length equals 15 residues. CDR1 SGHAT and CDR2 FQNNGV come from the germline V gene.

This clonotype was detected a few times. V usage is TRBV6-2 or TRBV6-3 and J usage is TRBJ1-2, with D unresolved. From germline, CDR1 is MNHEY and CDR2 SVGEGT. The CDR3 has 13 residues. Trimming shortened V by 1 base and J by 8 bases, and 11 bases separated the two germline ends. The CDR3 protein is CASSYLLVGGYTF. The CDR3 nucleotides read TGTGCCAGCAGTTACTTGTTAGTGGGAGGCTACACCTTC.

This clonotype was picked up a small number of times. The rearrangement links TRBV28 to TRBJ1-5; no clear D gene. The germline CDR1 and CDR2 sequences are MDHEN and SYDVKM. Trimming took off 5 bases at V and 4 bases at J, with 3 bases between the two ends. The CDR3 has 11 residues. The CDR3 DNA reads TGTGCCAGCAGTACAAATCAGCCCCAGCATTTT. Amino acids: CASSTNQPQHF.

This clonotype was counted only a few times. The chain joins TRBV28 to TRBJ1-5; D remains unclear. Germline values: CDR1 MDHEN, CDR2 SYDVKM. The CDR3 totals 13 residues. Trimming stripped 4 bases from V and 7 bases from J, with 11 bases between. This CDR3 is CASSSEAPQPQHF. CDR3 DNA sequence: TGTGCCAGCAGTTCAGAAGCCCCGCAGCCCCAGCATTTT.

This clonotype appeared many times. This sequence joins TRBV12-5 and TRBJ2-3; D may be TRBD1 or TRBD2 (5 bases each). V shed 7 bases and J shed 4 bases, with 15 bases lying between them. CDR1 and CDR2 (germline): LGHNT, FRNRAP. The CDR3 has 14 amino acids. Written as DNA, the CDR3 is TGTGCTAGTGCCGTCAGTATGGGGGCAGATACGCAGTATTTT. Protein: CASAVSMGADTQYF.

The chain has TRBV6-5 and TRBJ1-1; possible D gene TRBD1, 5 bases. The germline V gene has CDR1 MNHEY and CDR2 SVGAGI. V was clipped by 0 bases and J by 3 bases, with 17 bases between them. The CDR3 extends over 17 amino acids. The CDR3 sequence is CASSYSGAPHGYTEAFF. In nucleotides, the CDR3 is TGTGCCAGCAGTTACTCCGGGGCCCCTCATGGGTACACTGAAGCTTTCTTT.

There are a few counts of this clonotype. The J gene is TRBJ2-5, the V gene TRBV20-1; 7 bases map to TRBD1. Germline V gene sequence: CDR1 DFQATT, CDR2 SNEGSKA (reference sequence). With 1 base clipped from V and 0 bases from J, the junction kept 2 bases outside the gene matches. CDR3 length: 14 residues. The CDR3 region is CSARADRDQETQYF. The CDR3 coding sequence is TGCAGTGCTAGAGCCGACAGGGACCAAGAGACCCAGTACTTC.

This clonotype was seen a handful of times. This chain joins TRBV6-6 and TRBJ2-3; D gene unclear. Germline CDR1 reads MNHNY; CDR2 reads SVGAGI (reference sequence). The ends were cut back, 7 bases at V and 1 base at J, with 18 bases in the middle. This CDR3 comprises 16 residues. CDR3 sequence reads: CASKNIPTAGTDTQYF. In nucleotides, the CDR3 is TGTGCCAGCAAGAACATACCTACGGCTGGCACAGATACGCAGTATTTT.

This clonotype was recorded many times. The chain is built from TRBV20-1 and TRBJ2-3; no reliable D call. V lost 3 bases and J 3 bases, leaving 16 bases between the germline ends. Germline CDR1 reads DFQATT; CDR2 reads SNEGSKA (reference sequence). This CDR3 spans 15 amino acids. CDR3 bases: TGCAGTGCTAGCCCTCAGGACCGGGCAACAGATACGCAGTATTTT. It specifies CSASPQDRATDTQYF.

The chain couples TRBV28 to TRBJ2-5; no firm D call. Germline V gene data show CDR1 as MDHEN and CDR2 as SYDVKM. The V and J ends lost 6 bases and 10 bases respectively, with 21 bases between them. This CDR3 is 14 amino acids long. CDR3 loop: CASSVQPTPSDQYF. The CDR3 DNA reads as TGTGCCAGCAGCGTCCAACCGACCCCGTCGGACCAGTACTTC.

The rearrangement joins TRBV6-6 to TRBJ1-3; unclear D gene. The CDR3 contains 13 residues. Germline loops: CDR1 MNHNY, CDR2 SVGAGI (reference sequence). The V end was cut by 3 bases, the J end by 2 bases, with 5 bases between. CDR3 bases: TGTGCCAGCAGTTATGTGCCTGGAAACACCATATATTTT. Its protein product is CASSYVPGNTIYF.

V and J are TRBV24-1 and TRBJ2-5; weak D call: TRBD2 (5 bases). CDR3 length: 14 amino acids. CDR1 is KGHDR and CDR2 is SFDVKD in the germline V gene. V was clipped by 4 bases and J by 7 bases, with 15 bases between them. CDR3 sequence (DNA): TGTGCCACCAGTGACCCGAGACCCGAGGGGACCCAGTACTTC. Amino acid sequence: CATSDPRPEGTQYF.